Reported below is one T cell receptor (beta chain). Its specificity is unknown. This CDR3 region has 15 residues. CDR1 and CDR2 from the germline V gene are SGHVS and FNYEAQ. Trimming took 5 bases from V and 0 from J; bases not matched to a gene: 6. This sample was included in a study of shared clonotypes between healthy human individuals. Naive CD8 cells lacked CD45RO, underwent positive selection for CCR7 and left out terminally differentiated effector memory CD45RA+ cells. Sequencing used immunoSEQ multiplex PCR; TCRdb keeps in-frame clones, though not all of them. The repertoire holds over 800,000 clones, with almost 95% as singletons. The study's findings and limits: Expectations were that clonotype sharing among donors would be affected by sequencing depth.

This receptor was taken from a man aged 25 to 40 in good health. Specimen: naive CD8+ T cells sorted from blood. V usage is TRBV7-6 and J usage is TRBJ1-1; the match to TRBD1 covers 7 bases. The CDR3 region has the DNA TGTGCCAGCAGCCCCGGGACAGCGATGAACACTGAAGCTTTCTTT. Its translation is CASSPGTAMNTEAFF.